The present T cell receptor (beta chain) was sequenced within a study of T cells in Graves' hyperthyroidism and ophthalmopathy. Per germline, CDR1 SEHNR and CDR2 FQNEAQ (reference sequence). With V trimmed by 6 bases and J by 5 bases, 10 bases remained unmatched. This CDR3 is built from 16 residues. General study points: Ophthalmopathy was model-predicted a median approximately six months pre-onset. Clonotypes that were expanded in thyroid above 0.001 mostly appeared in blood too.

This clonotype was picked up many times. What it recognizes is unknown. From RNA transcripts, TCR beta CDR3 regions were amplified. First-round RT-PCR targeting the TCR CDR3 was performed with the HTBI primer set. A single record per CDR3 protein comes from TCRdb applying MiXCR to the multiplex PCR reads. The profile shows 300,000 to 350,000 distinct CDR3 sequences, around 23% of them singletons. This chain uses TRBV7-9 with TRBJ2-2, with 9 bases that match TRBD1. The TCR originated in a woman between 50 and 59 years old with Graves' hyperthyroidism. The material sequenced was blood. The CDR3 DNA is TGTGCCAGCAGAACCGGGACAGGGAGTCGAACCGGGGAGCTGTTTTTT. Translating gives CASRTGTGSRTGELFF.